This passage covers 15 T cell receptor beta chains from one sample sequenced in a study of spatial heterogeneity in lung cancer. Study conclusions and caveats: Tumoral mutation counts were tracked by counts of expanded intratumoral alpha and beta TCRs.

As for time point: sample taken at primary tumor resection. One entry per CDR3 protein, called by TCRdb with MiXCR from the 5' RACE reads. Of some 100,000 distinct CDR3 sequences in the sample, 4% to 4.5% are singletons; the top ten hold 21%. Antigen specificity for these receptors is unknown. Sequences were derived from lung tumor tissue, sampled at surgery. The receptor source for this set is a male donor with early-stage non-small cell lung cancer.

This clonotype has a single count. The rearrangement joins TRBV18 to TRBJ2-6; the D is unclear. Trimming removed 4 bases at V and 6 bases at J, with 7 bases between. The CDR3 runs 13 residues. Germline-derived CDR1 and CDR2 are KGHSH and LQKENI. The CDR3 coding sequence is TGTGCCAGCTCACTAGCTGTGGCCAACGTCCTGACTTTC. This sequence encodes CASSLAVANVLTF.

This clonotype was seen many times. J is TRBJ2-7 and V is TRBV10-3; D is ambiguous. The V end was cut by 3 bases, the J end by 4 bases, with 16 bases between. The germline V gene has CDR1 ENHRY and CDR2 SYGVKD. This CDR3 has 15 residues. This CDR3 reads CAISDPTQEPYEQYF. CDR3 nucleotides: TGTGCCATCAGTGACCCGACCCAAGAGCCTTACGAGCAGTACTTC.

Ten or more counts support this clonotype. V and J are TRBV12-3 or TRBV12-4 and TRBJ1-2; D is uncertain. The CDR3 spans 15 residues. V shed 6 bases and J shed 3 bases, with 17 bases lying between them. The CDR3: CASSLLAGRDYGYTF. Here the CDR3 DNA reads TGTGCCAGCAGCCTGCTGGCAGGTCGGGACTATGGCTACACCTTC.

This clonotype was counted many times. The chain recombines TRBV6-5 with TRBJ1-1; D is unclear. V lost 6 bases and J 1 base, leaving 21 bases between the germline ends. The CDR3 has 17 residues. The V gene's germline CDR1 is MNHEY and CDR2 SVGAGI. The CDR3 protein is CASSRNNQRRRNTEAFF. The CDR3 region has the DNA TGTGCCAGCAGCCGAAATAACCAGCGACGGAGGAACACTGAAGCTTTCTTT.

This clonotype was recorded a few times. This chain uses TRBV6-5 with TRBJ1-4; no clear D gene. V lost 4 bases and J lost 11, with 11 bases in between. This CDR3 region has 12 residues. Germline CDR1 and CDR2: MNHEY and SVGAGI. CDR3 sequence (DNA): TGTGCCAGCAGTTCCACCGTGGGGAAACTGTTTTTT. Translated: CASSSTVGKLFF.

This clonotype has at least ten counts. CDR3 DNA sequence: TGTGCCAGCAGGCACGAGCTAGCGATCGGCTCCTACAATGAGCAGTTCTTC. Translation: CASRHELAIGSYNEQFF. V and J are TRBV28 and TRBJ2-1, with TRBD2 as a possible D gene (6 bases). The CDR3 runs to 17 residues. Germline values: CDR1 MDHEN, CDR2 SYDVKM. Trimming removed 6 bases from V and 0 bases from J, with 18 bases in between.

In this sample, this clonotype turned up many times. CDR3 sequence: CASTLTGSFYNEQFF. The CDR3 bases are TGTGCCAGCACCCTAACGGGGAGTTTCTACAATGAGCAGTTCTTC. The V gene is TRBV11-2, the J gene TRBJ2-1; maybe TRBD2 (5 bases). Trimming left V 7 bases short and J 3 bases short, with 16 bases between. The CDR3 length is 15 residues. Germline values: CDR1 SGHAT, CDR2 FQNNGV.

This clonotype was counted at least ten times. The rearrangement joins TRBV4-1 to TRBJ1-1; 9 bases align to TRBD1. CDR1 MGHRA and CDR2 YSYEKL come from the germline V gene. The CDR3 has 14 residues. V shed 0 bases, J shed 10 bases, and the junction held 6 bases outside the gene matches. CDR3 sequence reads: CASSQEVRTGAAFF. In DNA, the CDR3 is TGCGCCAGCAGCCAAGAAGTTCGGACAGGGGCAGCTTTCTTT.

This clonotype was detected ten times or more. The J gene is TRBJ2-7, the V gene TRBV3-1; D tentatively reads TRBD1 or TRBD2 (5 bases each). V lost 8 bases to trimming and J lost 6 bases, with 23 bases between them. The CDR3 loop spans 15 amino acids. Germline V lookup: CDR1 LGHDT, CDR2 YNNKEL (reference sequence). The CDR3 sequence is CASALGVRQGVEQYF. The CDR3 DNA reads as TGTGCCAGCGCCCTAGGAGTCCGTCAGGGAGTCGAGCAGTACTTC.

This clonotype was seen at least ten times. This chain connects TRBV6-6 to TRBJ2-2; perhaps D is TRBD1 or TRBD2 (7 bases each). Germline V gives CDR1 MNHNY, CDR2 SVGAGI (reference sequence). Trimming stripped 4 bases from V and 6 bases from J, with 18 bases between. The CDR3 extends over 16 amino acids. Here the CDR3 reads CASSFWQGEGPGELFF. The CDR3 DNA is TGTGCCAGCAGTTTTTGGCAGGGGGAGGGTCCCGGGGAGCTGTTTTTT.

This clonotype was found many times. The rearrangement joins TRBV15 to TRBJ1-2, with no clear D. CDR3 length: 13 amino acids. V dropped 5 bases and J dropped 3 bases, with 10 bases sitting between them. CDR1 is LNHNV, CDR2 YYDKDF, per germline (reference sequence). The CDR3 DNA sequence: TGTGCCACCAGCGCTGACGGTGACTATGGCTACACCTTC. Translated, it gives CATSADGDYGYTF.

This clonotype was seen many times. J is TRBJ1-5 and V is TRBV28; D possibly corresponds to TRBD1 (5 bases). Trimming removed 5 bases from V and 7 bases from J, with 18 bases in between. The CDR3 is made up of 15 amino acids. Germline-derived CDR1 and CDR2 are MDHEN and SYDVKM. The CDR3 sequence is CASSRGLPGGQPQHF. CDR3 in DNA: TGTGCCAGCAGTCGAGGTTTGCCCGGGGGACAGCCCCAGCATTTT.

This clonotype was picked up many times. The rearrangement joins TRBV7-8 to TRBJ1-5; unclear D gene. Trimming cost V 7 bases and J 2 bases, with 18 bases left between them. CDR3 length equals 16 residues. The germline V gene has CDR1 SGHVS and CDR2 FQNEAQ. CDR3 bases: TGTGCCAGCACCCAATCACCGGACGGCCGCAATCAGCCCCAGCATTTT. Amino acid sequence: CASTQSPDGRNQPQHF.

This chain links TRBV28 with TRBJ1-5; possibly TRBD1 for D (5 bases). CDR1 and CDR2 (germline): MDHEN, SYDVKM. This CDR3 is 19 amino acids long. Trimming left V 4 bases short and J 0 bases short, with 22 bases between. DNA of the CDR3: TGTGCCAGCAGTTCGCTAGGGAGACAGACCCTATATAGCAATCAGCCCCAGCATTTT. This encodes CASSSLGRQTLYSNQPQHF.

The table lists this clonotype with many counts. J is TRBJ2-3 and V is TRBV20-1; D ambiguous. CDR3 length: 11 residues. V dropped 3 bases and J dropped 2 bases, with 3 bases sitting between them. Germline V gene lookup returns CDR1 DFQATT and CDR2 SNEGSKA (reference sequence). CDR3 nucleotides: TGCAGTGCTAGGAACACAGATACGCAGTATTTT. Protein product: CSARNTDTQYF.